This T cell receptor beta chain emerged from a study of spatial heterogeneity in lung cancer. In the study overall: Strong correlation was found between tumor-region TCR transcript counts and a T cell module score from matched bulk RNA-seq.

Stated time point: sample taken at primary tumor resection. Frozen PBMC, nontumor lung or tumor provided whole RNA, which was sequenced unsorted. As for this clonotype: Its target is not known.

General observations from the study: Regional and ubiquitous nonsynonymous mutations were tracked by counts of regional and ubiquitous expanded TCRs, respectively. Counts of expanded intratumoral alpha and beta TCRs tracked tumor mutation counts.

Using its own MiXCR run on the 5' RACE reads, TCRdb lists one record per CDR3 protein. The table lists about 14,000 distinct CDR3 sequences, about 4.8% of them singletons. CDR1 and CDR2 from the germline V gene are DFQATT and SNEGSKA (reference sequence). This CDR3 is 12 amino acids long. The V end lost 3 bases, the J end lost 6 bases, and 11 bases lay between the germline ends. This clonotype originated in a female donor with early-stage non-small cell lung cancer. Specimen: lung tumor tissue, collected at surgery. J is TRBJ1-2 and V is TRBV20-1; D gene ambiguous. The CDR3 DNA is TGCAGTGCTAGCCGGGGTCGGGATGGCTACACCTTC. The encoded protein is CSASRGRDGYTF.